These T cell receptor beta chains were read from a single sample in a study of blood T cell repertoires in COVID-19. Libraries were prepared by immunoSEQ multiplex PCR; TCRdb keeps only in-frame clonotypes and omits some of them. The profile shows about 140,000 clones, approximately 84% of them singletons. The sequenced material came from PBMCs or T cells enriched from blood (not recorded which). Receptors were obtained from a man aged 40-49 years with acute COVID-19. Each CDR3 is given with its conserved first and last residue. Each record gives: clone size, V gene, D gene, J gene, CDR3 DNA, CDR3 protein. The D gene is left open where the match is weak. For some rows the clone size is stated as once, few or many, or as a class when expanded; others skip it.

-	TRBV7-9	-	TRBJ2-2	TGTGCCAGCACCCTAGGGGAAGGGGAGCTGTTTTTT	CASTLGEGELFF
once	TRBV7-9	-	TRBJ1-2	TGTGCCAGCAGCGAACACAGTGACTATGGCTACACCTTC	CASSEHSDYGYTF
-	TRBV9	-	TRBJ2-3	TGTGCCAGCAGCCCTCTGTGGGGGGGGCACCCTAGCACAGATACGCAGTATTTT	CASSPLWGGHPSTDTQYF
-	TRBV11-2	TRBD2	TRBJ2-2	TGTGCCAGCAGCTTAATAACTAGCGGGGGGGCGAACACCGGGGAGCTGTTTTTT	CASSLITSGGANTGELFF
-	TRBV11-2	TRBD1	TRBJ1-1	TGTGCCAGCAGCTCGGGACAGTACACTGAAGCTTTCTTT	CASSSGQYTEAFF
-	TRBV11-2	-	TRBJ1-1	TGTGCCAGCAGCCCGGGGGGGGTGCTGAACACTGAAGCTTTCTTT	CASSPGGVLNTEAFF
-	TRBV25-1	-	TRBJ2-4	TGTGCCAGCAGTGAATACAGCCGGGGCATTCAGTACTTC	CASSEYSRGIQYF
-	TRBV7-2	TRBD1	TRBJ1-2	TGTGCCAGCAGCTCCGGGACAGGGCGAGCCTTAGGTGATGGCTACACCTTC	CASSSGTGRALGDGYTF
once	TRBV18	-	TRBJ1-3	TGTGCCAGCCGCCTTTTACAGGGAAACACCATATATTTT	CASRLLQGNTIYF
-	TRBV9	-	TRBJ2-2	TGTGCCAGCAGCGTAAATTACGGGGAGCTGTTTTTT	CASSVNYGELFF
-	TRBV7-2	-	TRBJ1-2	TGTGCCAGCAGCTTAGACAGGGCCTATGGCTACACCTTC	CASSLDRAYGYTF
-	TRBV5-1	-	TRBJ1-1	TGCGCCAGCAGCCCTCAAGCGGCTACAGAAGCTTTCTTT	CASSPQAATEAFF
-	TRBV14	-	TRBJ1-2	TGTGCCAGCAGCCAGACGAGACAGCCCTATGGCTACACCTTC	CASSQTRQPYGYTF
-	TRBV7-2	TRBD2	TRBJ2-5	TGTGCCAGCAGCCTAGCGGGTAGAGGTGAGACCCAGTACTTC	CASSLAGRGETQYF
-	TRBV4-3	TRBD1	TRBJ1-1	TGCGCCAGCAGCCCCAAAGACAGGGCAGGGCGACCAAACACTGAAGCTTTCTTT	CASSPKDRAGRPNTEAFF
once	TRBV4-1	-	TRBJ1-1	TGCGCCAGCAGCCAAGATCGGAACACTGAAGCTTTCTTT	CASSQDRNTEAFF
-	TRBV7-9	-	TRBJ1-2	TGTGCCAGCGAATTGGAGTTTCAGTATGGCTACACCTTC	CASELEFQYGYTF
-	TRBV30	-	TRBJ1-1	TGTGCCTGGGGACGGGAGAACACTGAAGCTTTCTTT	CAWGRENTEAFF
-	TRBV2	-	TRBJ1-4	TGTGCCAGTACCTCGGAGCACGATGAAAAACTGTTTTTT	CASTSEHDEKLFF
-	TRBV27	TRBD2	TRBJ2-5	TGTGCCAGCAGTAGCGGGAGTTATGAGACCCAGTACTTC	CASSSGSYETQYF
-	TRBV2	-	TRBJ1-1	TGTGCCAGCGGAGGACAGCCGAACACTGAAGCTTTCTTT	CASGGQPNTEAFF
-	TRBV28	-	TRBJ1-3	TGTGCCAGCAGTTTTAGCAGGGGATCTGGAAACACCATATATTTT	CASSFSRGSGNTIYF
-	TRBV2	-	TRBJ2-2	TGTGCCAGCAGACGGCAGGGGGGTGGCACCGGGGAGCTGTTTTTT	CASRRQGGGTGELFF
-	TRBV9	-	TRBJ1-1	TGTGCCAGCAGCGTGACAGCAAAGGACACTGAAGCTTTCTTT	CASSVTAKDTEAFF
-	TRBV4-3	TRBD1	TRBJ1-5	TGCGCCAGCAGCCAAGATCTAACCAGGGGGCGGTTGGGTCAGCCCCAGCATTTT	CASSQDLTRGRLGQPQHF
-	TRBV27	-	TRBJ2-3	TGTGCCAGCAGTTTATCGCACAACACAGATACGCAGTATTTT	CASSLSHNTDTQYF
-	TRBV6-5	-	TRBJ2-2	TGTGCCAGCAGTTTAGACAGCTACACCGGGGAGCTGTTTTTT	CASSLDSYTGELFF
-	TRBV28	-	TRBJ1-5	TGTGCCAGCAGATGGAGGAGGGATCAGCCCCAGCATTTT	CASRWRRDQPQHF
-	TRBV5-4	TRBD1	TRBJ2-7	TGTGCCAGCAGCTTTGACAGGGGCGCCGAGCAGTACTTC	CASSFDRGAEQYF
-	TRBV18	-	TRBJ1-1	TGTGCCAGCTCACCTGCCCGAAGCGAATCGGACACTGAAGCTTTCTTT	CASSPARSESDTEAFF
-	TRBV7-2	TRBD1	TRBJ2-7	TGTGCCAGCAGCTTAGACAGGGGGCGTTACGAGCAGTACTTC	CASSLDRGRYEQYF